Following are 25 T cell receptor beta chains from one sample sequenced in a study of blood T cell repertoires in COVID-19. Profiled with immunoSEQ multiplex PCR; TCRdb holds only in-frame clones, not every one. The data contain 250,000 to 300,000 clones, roughly 89% of them singletons. The sequencing sample was made of peripheral blood. These receptors were collected from a woman in her sixties with COVID-19, enrolled during active disease.

The chain links TRBV23-1 to TRBJ2-5, with 8 bases fitting TRBD2. TRBV23-1 is known as an ORF, though its function is uncertain. This CDR3 spans 15 amino acids. Trimming took 4 bases from V and 1 from J; bases not matched to a gene: 5. CDR3 coding DNA: TGCGCCAGCAGTCCCTACGGGGGGGGCCAAGAGACCCAGTACTTC. Protein: CASSPYGGGQETQYF.

This clone appeared a single time. This rearrangement joins TRBV27 to TRBJ1-1; D unclear. Trimming stripped 5 bases from V and 1 base from J, with 11 bases between. This CDR3 comprises 14 residues. Per the germline V gene, CDR1 is MNHEY and CDR2 is SMNVEV (reference sequence). DNA for the CDR3: TGTGCCAGCAGTGCCAGACAAGCGAACACTGAAGCTTTCTTT. Its translation is CASSARQANTEAFF.

This clone was recorded once. The chain carries TRBV7-2 and TRBJ1-6; a possible D gene is TRBD1 (5 bases). Trimming left V 4 bases short and J 5 bases short, with 6 bases between. CDR1 SGHTA and CDR2 FQGNSA come from the germline V gene. The CDR3 totals 13 residues. The CDR3 here is CASSWGDNSPLHF. DNA for the CDR3: TGTGCCAGCAGCTGGGGGGATAATTCACCCCTCCACTTT.

The chain is built from TRBV6-1 and TRBJ1-2; possible D gene TRBD1, 6 bases. The CDR3 loop spans 12 amino acids. Trimming stripped 6 bases from V and 6 bases from J, with 11 bases between. The V gene's germline CDR1 is MNHNS and CDR2 SASEGT. This CDR3 is CASSFRDNGYTF. Written as DNA, the CDR3 is TGTGCCAGCAGCTTCCGGGACAATGGCTACACCTTC.

This chain connects TRBV6-1 to TRBJ1-1; 7 bases agree with TRBD1. The CDR3 is 15 residues long. Germline V gives CDR1 MNHNS, CDR2 SASEGT. V shed 6 bases, J shed 10 bases, and the junction held 17 bases outside the gene matches. CDR3 in amino acids: CASREHDRVRIGAFF. Here the CDR3 DNA reads TGTGCCAGCAGGGAACACGACAGGGTAAGAATAGGAGCTTTCTTT.

The chain links TRBV21-1 to TRBJ2-2; no check of the table's D call, TRBD1, against the DNA was made. TRBV21-1 is termed a pseudogene. This CDR3 spans 17 amino acids. Here the CDR3 reads CASSNGERTANTGELFF. The CDR3, as DNA: TGTGCCAGCAGCAATGGAGAGCGGACAGCGAACACCGGGGAGCTGTTTTTT.

The chain uses TRBV19 and TRBJ2-5; the D gene is possibly TRBD1 (5 bases). The V and J ends lost 2 bases and 5 bases respectively, with 12 bases between them. Per germline, CDR1 LNHDA and CDR2 SQIVND (reference sequence). The CDR3 is 14 residues long. CDR3 in amino acids: CASSIRAGMETQYF. The CDR3 coding sequence is TGTGCCAGTAGTATAAGGGCAGGGATGGAGACCCAGTACTTC.

The chain employs TRBV5-1 and TRBJ1-3, with 7 positions matching TRBD1. The CDR3 is 14 residues long. V lost 0 bases and J lost 8; bases outside the gene matches: 5. Germline V gene lookup returns CDR1 SGHRS and CDR2 YFSETQ. In nucleotides, the CDR3 is TGCGCCAGCAGCTTGGAAACAGGGGTAGACACCATATATTTT. Protein sequence: CASSLETGVDTIYF.

This clone was detected only a few times. The chain employs TRBV5-4 and TRBJ1-6, with D unclear. Germline values: CDR1 SGHNT, CDR2 YYREEE (reference sequence). The CDR3 length is 15 residues. Trimming stripped 2 bases from V and 4 bases from J, with 10 bases between. DNA of the CDR3: TGTGCCAGCAGCTTACGGGCGGGGTATAATTCACCCCTCCACTTT. Translated: CASSLRAGYNSPLHF.

The chain has TRBV14 and TRBJ2-6, with TRBD1 identical over 7 bases. With 4 bases clipped from V and 2 bases from J, the junction kept 2 bases outside the gene matches. The CDR3 is made up of 15 amino acids. Germline CDR1 reads SGHDN; CDR2 reads FVKESK. The DNA of the CDR3 is TGTGCCAGCAGCCGAGGGACAGCTGGGGCCAACGTCCTGACTTTC. Translated, it gives CASSRGTAGANVLTF. The full variable domain, its missing parts supplied by reference TRBV14 and TRBJ2-6, is EAGVTQFPSHSVIEKGQTVTLRCDPISGHDNLYWYRRVMGKEIKFLLHFVKESKQDESGMPNNRFLAERTGGTYSTLKVQPAELEDSGVYFCASSRGTAGANVLTFGAGSRLTVL.

The J gene is TRBJ1-3, the V gene TRBV24-1; no clear D. With 11 bases removed from V and 0 bases from J, the gap between germline ends came to 10 bases. Germline V gene lookup returns CDR1 KGHDR and CDR2 SFDVKD. The CDR3 spans 13 residues. The CDR3 reads CAKTAYSGNTIYF. DNA of the CDR3: TGTGCCAAGACTGCTTACTCTGGAAACACCATATATTTT.

This chain uses TRBV11-2 with TRBJ1-4; 8 nucleotides agree with TRBD1. Losses at the gene ends were 5 bases for V and 11 bases for J; bases not matched to a gene: 7. Germline CDR1 SGHAT, CDR2 FQNNGV. The CDR3 is made up of 13 amino acids. The CDR3 sequence is CASSIGQGWKLFF. CDR3 coding DNA: TGTGCCAGCAGCATAGGACAGGGTTGGAAACTGTTTTTT. The full variable domain, completed using reference TRBV11-2 and TRBJ1-4, is EAGVAQSPRYKIIEKRQSVAFWCNPISGHATLYWYQQILGQGPKLLIQFQNNGVVDDSQLPKDRFSAERLKGVDSTLKIQPAKLEDSAVYLCASSIGQGWKLFFGSGTQLSVL.

The genes are TRBV9 and TRBJ1-1; D is unresolved. The germline CDR1 and CDR2 sequences are SGDLS and YYNGEE. This CDR3 region has 13 residues. Between the trimmed V and J ends, which lost 0 bases and 5 bases, there was a span of 8 bases. DNA for the CDR3: TGTGCCAGCAGCGTAGCGGTACGGACTGAAGCTTTCTTT. This codes for CASSVAVRTEAFF.

This chain joins TRBV7-2 and TRBJ1-2; 10 bases fit TRBD1. V gave up 1 base and J gave up 2 bases; unmatched junction bases: 7. The CDR3 is 17 residues long. Germline CDR1 and CDR2: SGHTA and FQGNSA. CDR3 nucleotide sequence: TGTGCCAGCAGCTTAGTTATTTCGGACAGGGGGAACTATGGCTACACCTTC. Amino acid sequence: CASSLVISDRGNYGYTF. Looking up the rest from reference TRBV7-2 and TRBJ1-2 gives the full variable domain: GAGVSQSPSNKVTEKGKDVELRCDPISGHTALYWYRQSLGQGLEFLIYFQGNSAPDKSGLPSDRFSAERTGGSVSTLTIQRTQQEDSAVYLCASSLVISDRGNYGYTFGSGTRLTVV.

This chain connects TRBV4-3 to TRBJ2-7, with D possibly TRBD1 on 5 matching bases. V was cut by 0 bases and J by 2 bases, with 11 bases left in between. The germline gives CDR1 LGHNA, CDR2 YSLEER. The CDR3 spans 15 residues. The CDR3 reads CASSQDHRGTYEQYF. As DNA, the CDR3 is TGCGCCAGCAGCCAAGATCATAGGGGTACCTACGAGCAGTACTTC.

The chain couples TRBV19 to TRBJ2-1; 12 positions agree with TRBD2. The CDR3 length is 14 residues. Trimming took 6 bases from V and 13 from J; bases not matched to a gene: 10. CDR1 and CDR2 from the germline V gene are LNHDA and SQIVND (reference sequence). The CDR3 DNA reads as TGTGCCAGTAGCTCCACTAGCGGGGGGCCCGCCCAGTTCTTC. It encodes CASSSTSGGPAQFF.

In this sample, this clone turned up once. CDR3 in amino acids: CASSLLANTGELFF. The DNA of the CDR3 is TGCGCCAGCAGCTTACTAGCGAACACCGGGGAGCTGTTTTTT. The chain combines TRBV5-1 with TRBJ2-2, with D maybe TRBD2 (5 bases). Trimming shortened V by 2 bases and J by 0 bases, and 5 bases separated the two germline ends. The CDR3 has 14 residues. Germline-derived CDR1 and CDR2 are SGHRS and YFSETQ. Full variable domain (outside the CDR3, taken from reference TRBV5-1 and TRBJ2-2): KAGVTQTPRYLIKTRGQQVTLSCSPISGHRSVSWYQQTPGQGLQFLFEYFSETQRNKGNFPGRFSGRQFSNSRSEMNVSTLELGDSALYLCASSLLANTGELFFGEGSRLTVL.

The CDR3 loop is CASSSNPDRGSHEQYF. CDR3 bases: TGTGCCAGCAGCTCAAACCCGGACAGGGGGAGCCACGAGCAGTACTTC. The genes are TRBV13 and TRBJ2-7, with 10 bases fitting TRBD1. The CDR3 is made up of 16 amino acids. J was trimmed by 5 bases and V by 4 bases; bases with no gene match: 11. Germline V gene data show CDR1 as PRHDT and CDR2 as FYEKMQ (reference sequence).

The genes are TRBV5-1 and TRBJ2-7; a weak D match, TRBD1 (6 bases). The CDR3 spans 14 residues. Looked up from germline, CDR1 is SGHRS and CDR2 is YFSETQ. Between the trimmed V and J ends, which lost 1 base and 1 base, there was a span of 9 bases. The DNA of the CDR3 is TGCGCCAGCAGCTTGTCCGGACAGTCCTACGAGCAGTACTTC. It specifies CASSLSGQSYEQYF.

This sequence joins TRBV19 and TRBJ1-1; a weak D match, TRBD1 (6 bases). The germline CDR1 and CDR2 sequences are LNHDA and SQIVND (reference sequence). The CDR3 loop spans 15 amino acids. Trimming pared 4 bases from V and 0 bases from J, leaving 12 bases between. CDR3 residues: CASSKRGHLNTEAFF. The CDR3 nucleotides read TGTGCCAGTAGTAAAAGGGGACATCTGAACACTGAAGCTTTCTTT.

This rearrangement joins TRBV27 to TRBJ1-2, with D perhaps matching TRBD1 (5 bases). With 2 bases removed from V and 4 bases from J, the gap between germline ends came to 20 bases. From germline, CDR1 is MNHEY and CDR2 SMNVEV (reference sequence). The length of the CDR3 is 17 residues. CDR3 sequence reads: CASSLAATSTGFYGYTF. The CDR3 DNA sequence: TGTGCCAGCAGTTTAGCCGCCACATCAACAGGCTTCTATGGCTACACCTTC.

Here the CDR3 DNA reads TGTGCCAGCAGCTTAGAGGCAGGATCCAATTCACCCCTCCACTTT. It specifies CASSLEAGSNSPLHF. The V gene is TRBV11-2, the J gene TRBJ1-6; no clear D. Germline lookup yields CDR1 SGHAT and CDR2 FQNNGV. The germline V and J ends were trimmed by 0 bases and 7 bases, with 10 bases remaining between them. The CDR3 consists of 15 residues.

V usage is TRBV7-9 and J usage is TRBJ1-1, with TRBD1 as a possible D gene (5 bases). Germline CDR1 and CDR2: SEHNR and FQNEAQ (reference sequence). The CDR3 extends over 15 amino acids. The ends were cut back, 1 base at V and 1 base at J, with 10 bases in the middle. CDR3 residues: CASSLVLTGNTEAFF. The CDR3 DNA follows: TGTGCCAGCAGCTTAGTCCTAACAGGGAACACTGAAGCTTTCTTT.

V and J are TRBV19 and TRBJ1-5; 8 bases map to TRBD1. The CDR3 consists of 20 residues. Germline trimming cut 0 bases from V and 0 bases from J; bases unmatched to any gene: 13. Germline loops: CDR1 LNHDA, CDR2 SQIVND (reference sequence). CDR3 region: CASSIDRGQAIPYSNQPQHF. The CDR3 DNA reads as TGTGCCAGTAGTATAGATCGGGGACAGGCGATCCCCTATAGCAATCAGCCCCAGCATTTT.

The rearrangement links TRBV4-2 to TRBJ1-5, with D maybe TRBD1 (5 bases). V was pared by 4 bases and J by 4 bases, with 14 bases between. Germline V gene sequence: CDR1 LGHNA, CDR2 YNFKEQ. This CDR3 region has 15 residues. CDR3 loop: CASSPDRELNQPQHF. The CDR3 DNA is TGTGCCAGCAGCCCCGACAGAGAACTAAATCAGCCCCAGCATTTT.